The rows below give T cell receptor beta chains drawn from one sample of a study of T cells in Graves' hyperthyroidism and ophthalmopathy. TCRdb used MiXCR to reprocess the multiplex PCR reads, holding one entry per CDR3 protein. The data hold approximately 610,000 distinct CDR3 sequences, with about 15% observed a single time. The sequencing sample was made of blood. These receptors were obtained from a woman aged 40 to 55 with Graves' ophthalmopathy. The CDR3 runs from the conserved cysteine through the conserved F or W. The order of the fields is J gene, D gene, clone size, V gene, CDR3 protein, CDR3 DNA. The D gene is left open where the match is weak. Part of the rows lack a size; the others show once, few, many or a class for expanded clones.

>TRBJ2-1|TRBD2|many|TRBV20-1
CSARDLAPGTSGYNEQFF
TGCAGTGCTAGAGATCTGGCCCCCGGGACTAGCGGTTACAATGAGCAGTTCTTC
>TRBJ1-1|NA|many|TRBV7-3
CASSLTYAGRHTEAFF
TGTGCCAGCAGCTTAACGTATGCAGGACGTCACACTGAAGCTTTCTTT
>TRBJ1-3|NA|many|TRBV12-3/TRBV12-4
CASSLDPGNTIYF
TGTGCCAGCAGTTTGGACCCTGGAAACACCATATATTTT
>TRBJ2-7|TRBD2|few|TRBV6-1
CASRAGGGGYEQYF
TGTGCCAGTCGGGCGGGGGGAGGGGGCTACGAGCAGTACTTC
>TRBJ1-2|TRBD1|NA|TRBV12-3/TRBV12-4
CASSRQGGGDYGYTF
TGTGCCAGCAGTCGACAGGGGGGGGGCGACTATGGCTACACCTTC
>TRBJ1-2|NA|many|TRBV19
CASSIKARHGYTF
TGTGCCAGTAGTATTAAGGCCCGACATGGCTACACCTTC
>TRBJ2-7|NA|many|TRBV7-9
CASSDRGEQYF
TGTGCCAGCAGCGACAGAGGGGAGCAGTACTTC
>TRBJ1-1|TRBD1|many|TRBV20-1
CSALGRGSLFAFF
TGCAGTGCTCTGGGCAGGGGGTCTCTGTTTGCTTTCTTT
>TRBJ1-2|NA|many|TRBV24-1
CATIRVLNNGYTF
TGTGCCACCATTCGGGTTTTGAATAATGGCTACACCTTC
>TRBJ2-7|TRBD2|many|TRBV7-8
CASSAGLALYEQYF
TGTGCCAGCAGCGCGGGACTAGCGTTATACGAGCAGTACTTC
>TRBJ1-1|TRBD1|NA|TRBV7-2
CASSFIQGAAEAFF
TGTGCCAGCAGCTTTATACAGGGGGCAGCTGAAGCTTTCTTT
>TRBJ1-5|NA|many|TRBV2
CASSATDSQPQHF
TGTGCCAGCAGTGCAACGGACAGTCAGCCCCAGCATTTT
>TRBJ1-2|TRBD1|many|TRBV12-3/TRBV12-4
CASSFTGVIGYTF
TGTGCCAGCAGTTTCACAGGGGTGATTGGCTACACCTTC
>TRBJ2-5|NA|many|TRBV12-3/TRBV12-4
CASARQGLGRETQYF
TGTGCCAGCGCTCGACAGGGACTAGGGAGGGAGACCCAGTACTTC
>TRBJ1-6|TRBD1|NA|TRBV28
CASSLSVDRVNSPLQF
TGTGCCAGCAGTTTATCGGTTGACAGGGTGAATTCACCCCTCCAATTT
>TRBJ1-1|NA|many|TRBV18
CASSPLRDTEAFF
TGTGCCAGCTCACCATTGCGGGACACTGAAGCTTTCTTT
>TRBJ2-3|NA|few|TRBV11-2
CASSLDGNGRNTDTQYF
TGTGCCAGCAGCTTAGATGGAAACGGGAGAAACACAGATACGCAGTATTTT
>TRBJ2-1|NA|NA|TRBV29-1
CSVEGSGGYNEQFF
TGCAGCGTTGAGGGGTCAGGGGGGTACAATGAGCAGTTCTTC
>TRBJ2-3|NA|NA|TRBV30
CASSTGRGADTQYF
TGTGCCTCGTCGACAGGGCGGGGGGCAGATACGCAGTATTTT
>TRBJ2-5|NA|few|TRBV12-3/TRBV12-4
CASSLGETFQETQYF
TGTGCCAGCAGTTTGGGGGAAACATTCCAAGAGACCCAGTACTTC
>TRBJ2-5|NA|few|TRBV7-9
CASSLEHGPTQETQYF
TGTGCCAGCAGCTTAGAGCACGGACCGACTCAAGAGACCCAGTACTTC
>TRBJ1-2|TRBD1|few|TRBV28
CASSLPGTGFINYGYTF
TGTGCCAGCAGTTTGCCCGGGACAGGATTCATCAACTATGGCTACACCTTC
>TRBJ2-7|NA|many|TRBV28
CASSFLAGAGEQYF
TGTGCCAGCAGTTTCCTGGCAGGGGCTGGGGAGCAGTACTTC
>TRBJ2-7|NA|many|TRBV6-5
CASSHTGTEEQYF
TGTGCCAGCAGTCACACAGGGACGGAGGAGCAGTACTTC
>TRBJ2-7|TRBD2|many|TRBV28
CASSFGLAASEQYF
TGTGCCAGCAGTTTTGGGCTAGCGGCTAGCGAGCAGTACTTC
>TRBJ2-7|NA|many|TRBV29-1
CSVELGSGYEQYF
TGCAGCGTGGAGTTAGGGTCCGGATACGAGCAGTACTTC
>TRBJ1-2|NA|NA|TRBV20-1
CSASEDSFVYGYTF
TGCAGTGCTAGCGAGGACAGTTTTGTGTATGGCTACACCTTC
>TRBJ1-1|TRBD1|NA|TRBV4-1
CASSQAPPQGRVNTEAFF
TGCGCCAGCAGCCAAGCTCCCCCACAGGGGCGGGTGAACACTGAAGCTTTCTTT
>TRBJ1-6|NA|NA|TRBV27
CASSFRLSPLHF
TGTGCCAGCAGTTTCAGGTTGTCACCCCTCCACTTT
>TRBJ2-2|NA|many|TRBV11-2
CASSFLPGELFF
TGTGCCAGCAGCTTTTTACCCGGGGAGCTGTTTTTT
>TRBJ2-5|NA|few|TRBV14
CASSQDPLVQYF
TGTGCCAGCAGCCAAGATCCCCTTGTCCAGTACTTC
>TRBJ1-1|NA|many|TRBV6-5
CASSYSGTPNEAFF
TGTGCCAGCAGTTACTCGGGGACCCCCAATGAAGCTTTCTTT
>TRBJ2-7|TRBD2|few|TRBV12-3/TRBV12-4
CASSTPSGRWYEQYF
TGTGCCAGCAGCACCCCTAGCGGGAGGTGGTACGAGCAGTACTTC
>TRBJ2-2|NA|NA|TRBV29-1
CSVGTEWNTGELFF
TGCAGCGTTGGAACAGAATGGAACACCGGGGAGCTGTTTTTT
>TRBJ2-5|NA|many|TRBV6-1
CAYGPGPETQYF
TGTGCCTATGGCCCGGGCCCAGAGACCCAGTACTTC
>TRBJ1-1|NA|many|TRBV12-3/TRBV12-4
CASRHSIGTEAFF
TGTGCCAGCAGGCACAGTATAGGAACTGAAGCTTTCTTT
>TRBJ2-7|NA|many|TRBV4-1
CASSLSAVPGGGYEQYF
TGCGCCAGCAGCCTCTCCGCGGTGCCAGGGGGAGGTTACGAGCAGTACTTC
>TRBJ2-7|TRBD2|many|TRBV28
CASSSGLAETIYEQYF
TGTGCCAGCAGTTCGGGACTAGCGGAGACAATCTACGAGCAGTACTTC
>TRBJ2-7|NA|few|TRBV7-3
CASSLYPNSNYEQYF
TGTGCCAGCAGCTTATACCCCAACTCTAACTACGAGCAGTACTTC
>TRBJ2-4|TRBD2|once|TRBV6-5
CASSYQREAKNIQYF
TGTGCCAGCAGTTACCAGCGGGAAGCCAAAAACATTCAGTACTTC
>TRBJ2-5|NA|many|TRBV14
CASSLTEDGTQYF
TGTGCCAGCAGCCTAACCGAAGACGGGACCCAGTACTTC
>TRBJ2-5|TRBD2|few|TRBV9
CASSVSGRAGETQYF
TGTGCCAGCAGCGTTAGCGGGAGGGCCGGGGAGACCCAGTACTTC